Many counts were recorded for the clone carrying this T cell receptor beta chain. Antigen: not known. In the authors' workflow: Samples held a median of 95,638 TCRs, range about 20,000–700,000. TCRdb ran MiXCR on the RACE reads and lists one entry per CDR3 protein. The V and J calls and clone size are TCRdb's, not the authors'. This table has around 330,000 distinct CDR3 sequences, 5.5% appearing once. Indicated time point: pre-sensitization, week 0. The treatment: therapeutic diphenylcyclopropenone sensitization with weekly scalp DPC. The sample belongs to a study of human T cells and chemical hapten exposure. Study at large: DPC 0.01% went on the upper back by patch test, with reading at 6 days.

V shed 3 bases, J shed 0 bases, and the junction held 4 bases outside the gene matches. The CDR3 contains 16 residues. Germline assignment: CDR1 MNHEY and CDR2 SMNVEV (reference sequence). Points from the study as a whole: Since the donors had alopecia, their immune response may not be the same as that of healthy people. Expanded TCRs clustered into significantly more large CDR3 similarity groups than controls, the analysis revealed.

Specimen: whole blood, collected in connection with sensitization to the hapten diphenylcyclopropenone (DPC). This clonotype was obtained from a woman aged 18-29 years with alopecia areata. Some clones in this sample may be carry-over from other donors' samples. J is TRBJ2-7 and V is TRBV27, with 11 bases matching TRBD1. The CDR3 DNA is TGTGCCAGCAGTTTGTCCGGGACAGGGGGCTCCTACGAGCAGTACTTC. It yields the protein CASSLSGTGGSYEQYF.